This T cell receptor (beta chain) was recorded in a study of beta chain features in type 1 diabetes. To note about this clone: Its antigen is currently unknown.

Expressed TCRB transcripts were sequenced because the entire RNA isolate underwent reverse transcription. Profiling relied on immunoSEQ multiplex PCR, and the TCRdb table lists in-frame clones only, not all of them. Among roughly 26,000 clones listed, roughly half were seen once. Germline V CDR1 and CDR2: SGHNT, YYREEE (reference sequence). The CDR3 has 16 amino acids. Trimming at V came to 2 bases and at J to 2 bases, leaving 5 bases not matched to a gene. Study-wide results and caveats: All four CD4+ subsets from Type 1 diabetes patients carried moderately but significantly shorter TCRB CDR3s.

This sequence originates from a man aged 25-45 years with type 1 diabetes. V is TRBV5-4 and J is TRBJ2-3; 10 bases match TRBD2. Sequencing was performed on stem cell memory CD4+ T cells from blood. In nucleotides, the CDR3 is TGTGCCAGCAGCTTTGTAGCGGGGGGCTCCACAGATACGCAGTATTTT. Protein sequence: CASSFVAGGSTDTQYF.